The clone carrying this T cell receptor beta chain showed up just once. With 60 Vbeta and 13 Jbeta primers, the PCR was carried out. The data were produced by immunoSEQ multiplex PCR, yet TCRdb's version contains in-frame clones alone and is incomplete. The data show 150,000 or so clones, more than 60% seen once. J was trimmed by 3 bases and V by 0 bases; bases with no gene match: 2. This CDR3 is 15 amino acids long. Germline-derived CDR1 and CDR2 are SGHKS and YYEKEE (reference sequence). These data are taken from a study of cytomegalovirus exposure and HLA in healthy donors. The receptor was isolated from a man in his forties or fifties in good health and CMV-seropositive. The genes are TRBV5-5 and TRBJ2-2, with 7 positions matching TRBD1. Sequencing was performed on PBMCs. The CDR3 here is CASSLGDSYTGELFF. DNA for the CDR3: TGTGCCAGCAGCTTGGGGGACAGCTACACCGGGGAGCTGTTTTTT.